The clone carrying this T cell receptor beta chain came up a few times. The antigen remains undetermined. Sequencing was done on patients that had shown CD8+CD57+ cell expansion by flow cytometry. Acquired aplastic anemia of severe grade affected all patients. Untreated patients provided the blood samples, with no therapy given before sampling. The CDR3 has 16 amino acids. The V gene end was trimmed by 6 bases and the J gene end by 4 bases; junction bases not matched to a gene: 10. The data originate from a study of CD8+CD57+ T cells in acquired aplastic anemia. Study-level findings and limits: Between the patient and control groups, CD8+ Simpson's diversity did not differ significantly.

The TCR beta profiling, which covered VDJ combination and CDR3 sequence, was carried out using genomic DNA as the template. TCRdb passed the reads through MiXCR, listing each CDR3 protein once. The sample has 150,000 to 200,000 distinct CDR3 sequences; 40% to 55% are singletons. The specimen sequenced was sorted CD4+, CD8+, or CD8+CD57+ T cells (not recorded which) from PBMCs. J is TRBJ2-2 and V is TRBV12-3 or TRBV12-4, with 8 bases identical to TRBD1. This TCR was sampled from a human donor with aplastic anemia. The CDR3: CASREDRGAGTGELFF. The DNA for the CDR3 is TGTGCCAGCAGAGAAGACAGGGGCGCGGGCACCGGGGAGCTGTTTTTT.